A single T cell receptor beta chain is shown here with its context. The germline gives CDR1 MGHRA, CDR2 YSYEKL. The CDR3 extends over 17 amino acids. J gave up 0 bases and V 0 bases, and 8 bases lay outside the gene matches. The PCR made use of 60 Vbeta and 13 Jbeta primers. Sequenced by immunoSEQ multiplex PCR; TCRdb stores in-frame clones only, minus some. The profile shows around 180,000 clones, 87% of them singletons. This entry belongs to a study of cytomegalovirus exposure and HLA in healthy donors. The chain couples TRBV4-1 to TRBJ2-7; TRBD1 matches 7 bases. The material sequenced was PBMCs. This sequence originates from a girl less than two years old in good health and CMV-seronegative. CDR3 DNA: TGCGCCAGCAGCCAAGACCCGGGACAGCCAACCTCCTACGAGCAGTACTTC. This sequence encodes CASSQDPGQPTSYEQYF.